This passage covers 12 T cell receptor beta chains from one sample sequenced in a study of cytomegalovirus exposure and HLA in healthy donors. PCR used 60 Vbeta primers and 13 Jbeta primers. The method was immunoSEQ multiplex PCR; TCRdb's version includes in-frame clones alone and lacks a portion of them. The table includes over 100,000 clones, under 85% detected once. The sequencing input was PBMCs. The receptor set was obtained from a man aged 40-49 years in good health and CMV-seronegative.

This rearrangement joins TRBV4-3 to TRBJ1-5, with D uncertain. The CDR3 is 13 amino acids. CDR1 and CDR2 from the germline V gene are LGHNA and YSLEER. V was trimmed by 4 bases and J by 4 bases, leaving 8 bases between them. CDR3 residues: CASSRGKNQPQHF. The CDR3 coding sequence is TGCGCCAGCAGCCGCGGCAAGAATCAGCCCCAGCATTTT.

V usage is TRBV14 and J usage is TRBJ2-5, with TRBD2 matching over 11 bases. After removal of 5 bases from V and 5 bases from J, the junction contained 10 bases not matched to a gene. This CDR3 region has 16 residues. Germline-derived CDR1 and CDR2 are SGHDN and FVKESK. CDR3 loop: CASSELAGELFETQYF. In nucleotides, the CDR3 is TGTGCCAGCAGCGAACTAGCGGGGGAGTTATTCGAGACCCAGTACTTC.

This clone has a handful of counts. The genes are TRBV5-6 and TRBJ1-2; 7 bases are shared with TRBD1. CDR1 SGHDT and CDR2 YYEEEE come from the germline V gene. The CDR3 covers 15 residues. V shed 4 bases and J 2 bases; nucleotides not matched to a gene: 8. The CDR3 reads CASSIPGQQNYGYTF. The CDR3 DNA reads TGTGCCAGCAGCATACCGGGACAGCAAAACTATGGCTACACCTTC. Variable domain in full (rest from reference TRBV5-6 and TRBJ1-2): DAGVTQSPTHLIKTRGQQVTLRCSPKSGHDTVSWYQQALGQGPQFIFQYYEEEERQRGNFPDRFSGHQFPNYSSELNVNALLLGDSALYLCASSIPGQQNYGYTFGSGTRLTVV.

For the CDR3, the DNA is TGTGCCAGCAGCCCAGGACAGGGAAACACAGATACGCAGTATTTT. Protein: CASSPGQGNTDTQYF. The rearrangement joins TRBV7-3 to TRBJ2-3; 8 nucleotides agree with TRBD1. Unmatched junction bases numbered 6, after V lost 5 bases and J lost 2 bases. The CDR3 has 15 residues. In germline, CDR1 is SGHTA, CDR2 FQGTGA.

This chain uses TRBV5-1 with TRBJ1-2; no reliable D call. CDR3 length: 14 residues. Germline lookup yields CDR1 SGHRS and CDR2 YFSETQ. The V and J ends lost 1 base and 4 bases respectively, with 11 bases between them. This chain's CDR3 is CASSLRQNPYGYTF. The DNA for the CDR3 is TGCGCCAGCAGCTTGCGCCAGAACCCCTATGGCTACACCTTC.

V is TRBV10-1 and J is TRBJ1-1, with a weak D call TRBD1 (6 bases). The CDR3 totals 13 residues. The germline V gene encodes CDR1 WNHNN and CDR2 SYGVQD (reference sequence). Between the trimmed V and J ends, which lost 3 bases and 1 base, there was a span of 6 bases. CDR3 loop: CASSDRGNTEAFF. The CDR3 coding sequence is TGCGCCAGCAGTGACAGGGGGAACACTGAAGCTTTCTTT.

V is TRBV28 and J is TRBJ1-5; D is uncertain. Germline-derived CDR1 and CDR2 are MDHEN and SYDVKM. The length of the CDR3 is 16 residues. V was pared by 6 bases and J by 3 bases, with 18 bases between. For the CDR3, the DNA is TGTGCCAGCAGACTAGGTTCTGGGAGGGTCAATCAGCCCCAGCATTTT. It codes for CASRLGSGRVNQPQHF.

This sequence joins TRBV4-1 and TRBJ1-2; TRBD1 agrees at 10 bases. V dropped 2 bases and J dropped 5; count of bases not matched to a gene: 8. The germline V gene encodes CDR1 MGHRA and CDR2 YSYEKL. There are 16 residues in the CDR3. The CDR3 loop is CASSQPGWGQGYGYTF. CDR3 nucleotides: TGCGCCAGCAGCCAACCGGGGTGGGGACAGGGGTATGGCTACACCTTC.

The chain combines TRBV5-6 with TRBJ1-2; D gene ambiguous. There are 13 residues in the CDR3. Per the germline V gene, CDR1 is SGHDT and CDR2 is YYEEEE. Trimming removed 3 bases at V and 1 base at J, with 7 bases between. The CDR3 DNA reads TGTGCCAGCAGCTCGTCCAGTAACTATGGCTACACCTTC. Residues: CASSSSSNYGYTF.

This chain connects TRBV27 to TRBJ1-1; 7 nucleotides line up with TRBD1. Germline CDR1 reads MNHEY; CDR2 reads SMNVEV (reference sequence). The CDR3 extends over 14 amino acids. The ends lost 0 bases at V and 8 bases at J; junction bases unmatched: 6. Here the CDR3 DNA reads TGTGCCAGCAGTTTATCTAGGGGGACAGAGGAAGCTTTCTTT. Translation: CASSLSRGTEEAFF.

The genes are TRBV28 and TRBJ2-5, with a tentative D call TRBD1 (7 bases). Germline CDR1 is MDHEN and CDR2 is SYDVKM. The CDR3 sequence is 13 residues long. Trimming removed 5 bases at V and 6 bases at J, with 13 bases between. CDR3 DNA sequence: TGTGCCAGCAGTCCCCCAGGGGGGAAGACCCAGTACTTC. This gives the protein CASSPPGGKTQYF.

CDR3 loop: CASSRTGGTGELFF. The CDR3 DNA sequence: TGCGCCAGCAGCCGGACAGGGGGGACCGGGGAGCTGTTTTTT. The V gene is TRBV4-1, the J gene TRBJ2-2; TRBD1 aligns across 10 bases. The V gene's germline CDR1 is MGHRA and CDR2 YSYEKL. The CDR3 extends over 14 amino acids. With 4 bases clipped from V and 5 bases from J, the junction kept 1 base outside the gene matches.